Presented here are 26 T cell receptor beta chains from one specimen sequenced in a study of regulatory T cells in long-lasting Graves disease (dated by TCRdb to the early 2020s). This specimen's time point label, interpreted: newly diagnosed GD, antithyroid drugs for less than 3 months. For both TCR sequencing and RNA sequencing, RNA was extracted from PBMCs in TRIzol. Library preparation employed multiplex PCR. Sequenced on an Illumina HiSeq 4000. CDR3 regions were amplified by Arm-PCR with iRepertoire HTBI primers to construct TCR beta libraries. The public sequencing data were trimmed at Q25 with fastp and processed into clonotypes with MiXCR by TCRdb, which kept only in-frame beta chains. All rows with the same CDR3 protein become a single entry with the most common DNA and genes. This sample is represented by some 400,000 distinct CDR3 sequences; 15% of them were singletons. The leading ten clones occupy approximately 15% of the sample.

The same specimen was also included in a second study, on T cells in Graves' hyperthyroidism and ophthalmopathy.

The sample consisted of peripheral blood mononuclear cells (PBMCs), taken at new diagnosis, from a patient treated with antithyroid drugs. The receptor source for this set is a woman in her thirties with Graves disease. Donor details come from another sample of the same person, matched by shared clones.

The J gene is TRBJ2-1, the V gene TRBV7-3; TRBD2 is a possible D gene (6 bases). Germline lookup yields CDR1 SGHTA and CDR2 FQGTGA. The ends were cut back, 1 base at V and 2 bases at J, with 12 bases in the middle. The CDR3 is 16 residues long. The CDR3 DNA follows: TGTGCCAGCAGCTTAATTCGGCAGCGGGCCTACAATGAGCAGTTCTTC. It codes for CASSLIRQRAYNEQFF. Full variable domain (outside the CDR3, taken from reference TRBV7-3 and TRBJ2-1): GAGVSQTPSNKVTEKGKYVELRCDPISGHTALYWYRQSLGQGPEFLIYFQGTGAADDSGLPNDRFFAVRPEGSVSTLKIQRTERGDSAVYLCASSLIRQRAYNEQFFGPGTRLTVL.

This clonotype has a count of ten or more. The chain links TRBV6-1 to TRBJ2-7; a possible D gene is TRBD2 (6 bases). This CDR3 has 14 residues. V was clipped by 10 bases and J by 1 base, with 17 bases between them. Germline CDR1 reads MNHNS; CDR2 reads SASEGT. CDR3 in amino acids: CATRSRDLSYEQYF. As DNA, the CDR3 is TGTGCCACCCGTAGTCGGGACTTGTCCTACGAGCAGTACTTC.

Ten or more counts support this clonotype. V is TRBV13 and J is TRBJ2-2; a possible D gene is TRBD2 (5 bases). From germline, CDR1 is PRHDT and CDR2 FYEKMQ (reference sequence). The CDR3 has 17 residues. V shed 5 bases and J shed 7 bases, with 23 bases lying between them. In DNA, the CDR3 is TGTGCCAGCAGCCAGCGGCTAGCAAATTTAAGGGTCGGGGAGCTGTTTTTT. Translated: CASSQRLANLRVGELFF. Variable domain in full (rest from reference TRBV13 and TRBJ2-2): AAGVIQSPRHLIKEKRETATLKCYPIPRHDTVYWYQQGPGQDPQFLISFYEKMQSDKGSIPDRFSAQQFSDYHSELNMSSLELGDSALYFCASSQRLANLRVGELFFGEGSRLTVL.

V and J are TRBV19 and TRBJ2-1; TRBD1 matches at 9 bases. The CDR3 has 17 residues. Germline CDR1 LNHDA, CDR2 SQIVND (reference sequence). Trimming took 3 bases from V and 2 from J; bases not matched to a gene: 8. CDR3 residues: CASSIPTTGGAYNEQFF. CDR3 coding DNA: TGTGCCAGTAGTATTCCAACGACAGGGGGGGCCTACAATGAGCAGTTCTTC.

Ten or more counts support this clonotype. This chain uses TRBV11-3 with TRBJ1-2, with D unresolved. Trimming removed 5 bases at V and 2 bases at J, with 9 bases between. The germline V gene encodes CDR1 SGHNT and CDR2 YENEEA. CDR3 size: 13 residues. This chain's CDR3 is CASSPSRNYGYTF. Written as DNA, the CDR3 is TGTGCCAGCAGCCCCAGCCGAAACTATGGCTACACCTTC.

V gene TRBV27 combines with J gene TRBJ2-2, with 7 bases matching TRBD2. V was pared by 0 bases and J by 2 bases, with 9 bases of the junction left unmatched. This CDR3 contains 18 residues. Germline V gene lookup returns CDR1 MNHEY and CDR2 SMNVEV (reference sequence). In nucleotides, the CDR3 is TGTGCCAGCAGTTTATCACTAGCGAGTATTCTAAACACCGGGGAGCTGTTTTTT. Protein: CASSLSLASILNTGELFF.

This clonotype was detected many times. The chain joins TRBV14 to TRBJ2-3; D is perhaps TRBD1 or TRBD2 (5 bases each). The CDR3 runs to 16 residues. V was trimmed by 3 bases and J by 0 bases, leaving 13 bases between them. The germline gives CDR1 SGHDN, CDR2 FVKESK. The CDR3 nucleotides are TGTGCCAGCAGCCAGTTGGCCGGGACGAGCACAGATACGCAGTATTTT. It is translated as CASSQLAGTSTDTQYF.

As for this clonotype: This may arise from a read error, as a much more abundant clone is one base away. V gene TRBV27 combines with J gene TRBJ2-1, with 9 bases that match TRBD1. V dropped 5 bases and J dropped 10; count of bases not matched to a gene: 21. This CDR3 region has 18 residues. Germline V CDR1 and CDR2: MNHEY, SMNVEV (reference sequence). This chain's CDR3 is CASSDFTGQGRLTMEQFF. The CDR3 DNA sequence: TGTGCCAGCAGTGATTTCACCGGACAGGGGAGACTGACAATGGAGCAGTTCTTC.

This clonotype was seen a few times. The V gene is TRBV4-1, the J gene TRBJ2-1; TRBD1 matches at 11 bases. The V gene's germline CDR1 is MGHRA and CDR2 YSYEKL. The CDR3 spans 16 residues. V dropped 2 bases and J dropped 10; count of bases not matched to a gene: 10. As DNA, the CDR3 is TGCGCCAGCAGCCAACCCCGGGACAGGGGGAACGGGGAGCAGTTCTTC. This translates into CASSQPRDRGNGEQFF.

This clonotype was observed a handful of times. The rearrangement uses TRBV13 and TRBJ2-7; TRBD2 matches 9 bases. Germline CDR1 is PRHDT and CDR2 is FYEKMQ (reference sequence). The CDR3 is made up of 20 amino acids. The J segment lost 5 bases and the V segment lost 5 bases, leaving 25 bases of the junction unmatched. CDR3 sequence: CASSLDVPGTSRFSAHEQYF. In DNA, the CDR3 is TGTGCCAGCAGCCTGGACGTCCCCGGGACTAGCCGATTCTCGGCCCACGAGCAGTACTTC.

This clonotype occurred many times. The chain links TRBV20-1 to TRBJ2-5, with 9 positions matching TRBD1. This CDR3 comprises 14 residues. Unmatched junction bases numbered 4, after V lost 0 bases and J lost 5 bases. The germline V gene has CDR1 DFQATT and CDR2 SNEGSKA (reference sequence). CDR3 DNA sequence: TGCAGTGCTAGAGATTGGACAGGGGAGGAGACCCAGTACTTC. It specifies CSARDWTGEETQYF.

This clonotype came up many times. V gene TRBV2 combines with J gene TRBJ2-7, with D perhaps matching TRBD1 or TRBD2 (5 bases each). Germline CDR1 is SNHLY and CDR2 is FYNNEI. V dropped 9 bases and J dropped 4 bases, with 13 bases sitting between them. The CDR3 runs to 12 residues. The CDR3, as DNA: TGTGCCAGTAGGGGTTGGAGGTACGAGCAGTACTTC. It codes for CASRGWRYEQYF.

This clonotype was detected ten times or more. V usage is TRBV11-2 and J usage is TRBJ2-3; D gene unclear. The germline V and J ends were trimmed by 8 bases and 2 bases, with 5 bases remaining between them. The CDR3 runs to 11 residues. CDR1 is SGHAT and CDR2 is FQNNGV in the germline V gene. CDR3 in amino acids: CASLTTDTQYF. CDR3 nucleotides: TGTGCCAGCCTAACCACAGATACGCAGTATTTT.

This clonotype has ten or more counts. The chain couples TRBV13 to TRBJ1-1; TRBD1 matches 7 bases. The CDR3 is made up of 16 amino acids. With 4 bases clipped from V and 1 base from J, the junction kept 9 bases outside the gene matches. Looked up from germline, CDR1 is PRHDT and CDR2 is FYEKMQ (reference sequence). CDR3 amino acids: CASSSSTGQTNTEAFF. The CDR3 bases are TGTGCCAGCAGCTCCTCTACGGGACAGACGAACACTGAAGCTTTCTTT. Filled out from reference TRBV13 and TRBJ1-1, the complete variable domain reads AAGVIQSPRHLIKEKRETATLKCYPIPRHDTVYWYQQGPGQDPQFLISFYEKMQSDKGSIPDRFSAQQFSDYHSELNMSSLELGDSALYFCASSSSTGQTNTEAFFGQGTRLTVV.

This clonotype has ten or more counts. This chain uses TRBV18 with TRBJ2-1, with D possibly matching TRBD2 (5 bases). The CDR3 is 15 amino acids. The germline CDR1 and CDR2 sequences are KGHSH and LQKENI. Deletions cut 6 bases from V and 7 bases from J, with 19 bases between. The CDR3 loop reads CASSTPTMAENEQFF. CDR3 in DNA: TGTGCCAGCTCTACACCGACTATGGCTGAGAATGAGCAGTTCTTC.

A few counts support this clonotype. The chain combines TRBV7-2 with TRBJ2-4; D perhaps matches TRBD1 (6 bases). V lost 1 base and J lost 1, with 11 bases in between. Germline CDR1 reads SGHTA; CDR2 reads FQGNSA. The CDR3 totals 16 residues. This CDR3 is CASSLVGTSAKNIQYF. The CDR3 DNA follows: TGTGCCAGCAGCTTAGTAGGGACAAGCGCCAAAAACATTCAGTACTTC.

With regard to this clonotype: The germline gene is not matched at one end of the junction; a read error may be the cause. The chain is built from TRBV11-2 and TRBJ2-3; D uncertain. The CDR3 spans 11 residues. Germline V gene data show CDR1 as SGHAT and CDR2 as FQNNGV. The CDR3 spells CAGSLKDTQYF. CDR3 in DNA: TGTGCCGGCAGCTTAAAAGATACGCAGTATTTT.

This clonotype turned up a few times. V is TRBV19 and J is TRBJ2-3, with 7 bases fitting TRBD2. Germline trimming cut 3 bases from V and 3 bases from J; bases unmatched to any gene: 9. Germline CDR1 is LNHDA and CDR2 is SQIVND (reference sequence). The CDR3 runs 16 residues. The CDR3 coding sequence is TGTGCCAGTAGTATTTTTGGCCTAGCGGAGACAGATACGCAGTATTTT. Protein sequence: CASSIFGLAETDTQYF.

The rearrangement uses TRBV27 and TRBJ1-5; D uncertain. V lost 3 bases to trimming and J lost 0 bases, with 12 bases between them. CDR3 length: 16 residues. Germline V gene sequence: CDR1 MNHEY, CDR2 SMNVEV (reference sequence). CDR3: CASSFRSDHSNQPQHF. The CDR3 bases are TGTGCCAGCAGTTTTCGGTCAGACCATAGCAATCAGCCCCAGCATTTT.

A remark on this clonotype: An end of the junction does not agree with germline; a read error may underlie this. The rearrangement uses TRBV6-1 and TRBJ2-7, with 10 bases matching TRBD2. Germline CDR1 and CDR2: MNHNS and SASEGT. The CDR3 sequence is 15 residues long. CDR3 nucleotides: TGTACCAGCAGTCCCGGGGGACTAGCGTATAACGAGCAGTACTTC. Protein sequence: CTSSPGGLAYNEQYF.

Many counts were recorded for this clonotype. This chain connects TRBV28 to TRBJ1-1; no clear D gene. The length of the CDR3 is 14 residues. Germline assignment: CDR1 MDHEN and CDR2 SYDVKM. V was shortened by 2 bases and J by 1 base, with 8 bases between the two germline ends. The CDR3 here is CASSLTIRNTEAFF. The CDR3 DNA is TGTGCCAGCAGTTTAACAATTAGGAACACTGAAGCTTTCTTT.

This clonotype was found many times. The chain couples TRBV11-1 to TRBJ2-5; D gene unclear. Germline CDR1 is SGHAT and CDR2 is FQDESV (reference sequence). The CDR3 is 15 residues long. V was pared by 2 bases and J by 2 bases, with 12 bases between. The CDR3 DNA is TGTGCCAGCAGCTTAACTGCCATTTGGCAAGAGACCCAGTACTTC. Translation gives CASSLTAIWQETQYF.

This clonotype was recorded a few times. The chain couples TRBV30 to TRBJ2-7; no clear D. The CDR3 is made up of 11 amino acids. Germline CDR1 GTSNPN, CDR2 SVGIG (reference sequence). The V end was cut by 2 bases, the J end by 7 bases, with 9 bases between. CDR3 region: CAWSPGTEQYF. The CDR3 region has the DNA TGTGCCTGGAGTCCGGGTACGGAGCAGTACTTC.

In this sample, this clonotype turned up a few times. The CDR3 DNA reads as TGTGCCAGCAGCTCAGGGACAGGGTTCGGTGAGCAGTTCTTC. This sequence encodes CASSSGTGFGEQFF. The genes are TRBV7-3 and TRBJ2-1, with 9 nucleotides matching TRBD1. J was trimmed by 9 bases and V by 4 bases; bases with no gene match: 7. The CDR3 loop spans 14 amino acids. Germline assignment: CDR1 SGHTA and CDR2 FQGTGA.

The V gene is TRBV5-6, the J gene TRBJ2-1; 13 nucleotides line up with TRBD2. The CDR3 is made up of 16 amino acids. V was pared by 3 bases and J by 7 bases, with 7 bases of the junction left unmatched. CDR1 is SGHDT, CDR2 YYEEEE, per germline. This CDR3 reads CASSSVGLAGPNEQFF. The CDR3 nucleotides are TGTGCCAGCAGCTCGGTGGGACTAGCGGGACCGAATGAGCAGTTCTTC.

The sample holds many counts of this clonotype. This rearrangement joins TRBV28 to TRBJ1-5; D uncertain. Germline V gene sequence: CDR1 MDHEN, CDR2 SYDVKM. The ends were cut back, 6 bases at V and 6 bases at J, with 9 bases in the middle. CDR3 size: 12 residues. CDR3 nucleotides: TGTGCCAGCAGCCTCAGGACTCAGCCCCAGCATTTT. Translating it yields CASSLRTQPQHF.